Sequencing of this TCR beta chain was carried out in a study of T cell responses to AZD1222 COVID-19 vaccine. To note about this clone: The antigen is undetermined.

TCRdb keeps only in-frame clones here, not all; method: immunoSEQ multiplex PCR. The data hold over 85,000 clones, with 85% to 95% observed a single time. The junction had 8 bases not matched to a gene; V was cut back by 3 bases and J by 7 bases. The CDR3 covers 16 residues. Germline V lookup: CDR1 SGHRS, CDR2 YFSETQ. Broader study findings: Seropositive AZD1222 recipients at baseline numbered only five or six.

The chain couples TRBV5-1 to TRBJ2-7, with TRBD2 matching 15 bases. The source is an adult in good health. This material consisted of peripheral blood, taken on day 0 of AZD1222 vaccination. CDR3 in DNA: TGCGCCAGCAGCTCCCAGGGCGGACTAGCGGGGGGGGAGCAGTACTTC. This codes for CASSSQGGLAGGEQYF.